This T cell receptor beta chain comes out of a study of blood T cell repertoires in COVID-19. Study context: In each case, the material was cDNA or gDNA derived from T cells, B-cell-depleted T cells, or PBMCs.

The method was immunoSEQ multiplex PCR; TCRdb's version includes in-frame clones alone and lacks a portion of them. Among some 30,000 clones, roughly nine tenths were seen once, and the ten largest hold 8.4%. The CDR3 loop spans 15 amino acids. Germline V gives CDR1 MDHEN, CDR2 SYDVKM. V was trimmed by 5 bases and J by 6 bases, leaving 19 bases between them. Sequenced: peripheral blood. This TCR was recovered from a man in his 70s with active or convalescent COVID-19. This chain connects TRBV28 to TRBJ1-2, with a possible D match to TRBD1 (6 bases). The CDR3 region has the DNA TGTGCCAGCAGTCCCTCGGGGGGGGCATTAGATGGCTACACCTTC. Protein product: CASSPSGGALDGYTF.